The 13 T cell receptor beta chains below were found in one sample sequenced in a study of neurological immune-mediated disorders. TCRdb re-called the 5' RACE reads through MiXCR, storing one row per CDR3 protein. Of about 74,000 distinct CDR3 sequences detected, 4% to 6% appear once; the ten largest clones hold 6.5% to 9%. Sequenced sample: PBMCs. Every receptor here comes from a man between 18 and 35 years old with multiple sclerosis.

This clonotype was detected ten times or more. This chain uses TRBV25-1 with TRBJ2-2; TRBD2 might be the D (5 bases). Trimming removed 2 bases at V and 1 base at J, with 11 bases between. This CDR3 is built from 16 residues. Germline V gives CDR1 MGHDK, CDR2 SYGVNS. This CDR3 reads CASSEVRGGNTGELFF. In DNA, the CDR3 is TGTGCCAGCAGTGAAGTACGAGGAGGGAACACCGGGGAGCTGTTTTTT.

This clonotype was picked up many times. The chain employs TRBV5-1 and TRBJ1-4, with D maybe TRBD1 (6 bases). This CDR3 is built from 17 residues. The germline CDR1 and CDR2 sequences are SGHRS and YFSETQ. V was shortened by 2 bases and J by 0 bases, with 14 bases between the two germline ends. CDR3 DNA: TGCGCCAGCAGCTTCTGGGGGGCCGATGCAACTAATGAAAAACTGTTTTTT. As protein: CASSFWGADATNEKLFF. Complete variable domain (other parts from reference TRBV5-1 and TRBJ1-4): KAGVTQTPRYLIKTRGQQVTLSCSPISGHRSVSWYQQTPGQGLQFLFEYFSETQRNKGNFPGRFSGRQFSNSRSEMNVSTLELGDSALYLCASSFWGADATNEKLFFGSGTQLSVL.

This clonotype was detected many times. The chain uses TRBV5-5 and TRBJ2-1; 8 bases line up with TRBD1. The CDR3 sequence is 14 residues long. V lost 4 bases, J lost 6 bases, and 6 bases stayed unmatched. In germline, CDR1 is SGHKS, CDR2 YYEKEE (reference sequence). This CDR3 is CASSPDGTGNEQFF. In DNA form, the CDR3 reads TGTGCCAGCAGCCCTGACGGGACAGGCAATGAGCAGTTCTTC.

This clonotype was seen ten or more times. The chain employs TRBV12-3 or TRBV12-4 and TRBJ1-3; D is perhaps TRBD1 (5 bases). The CDR3 totals 16 residues. Trimming cost V 7 bases and J 0 bases, with 16 bases left between them. CDR3 region: CASNSGGSLSGNTIYF. The CDR3 DNA is TGTGCCAGCAACTCTGGGGGATCTCTCTCTGGAAACACCATATATTTT.

At least ten counts were recorded for this clonotype. This sequence joins TRBV5-1 and TRBJ1-6; perhaps TRBD1 as D (5 bases). CDR1 and CDR2 from the germline V gene are SGHRS and YFSETQ. The CDR3 consists of 15 residues. Between the trimmed V and J ends, which lost 4 bases and 9 bases, there was a span of 17 bases. In DNA, the CDR3 is TGCGCCAGCAGCACAATGGACACCAGCGGTTCACCCCTCCACTTT. Translated: CASSTMDTSGSPLHF.

This clonotype occurred many times. The chain is built from TRBV5-1 and TRBJ2-5; TRBD2 might be the D (6 bases). V was pared by 1 base and J by 3 bases, with 7 bases between. The CDR3 is made up of 13 amino acids. CDR1 is SGHRS, CDR2 YFSETQ, per germline. CDR3 DNA: TGCGCCAGCAGCTTGTCGGGGGAAGAGACCCAGTACTTC. Translation gives CASSLSGEETQYF.

In its sample, this clonotype was seen many times. J is TRBJ2-7 and V is TRBV20-1, with 7 bases fitting TRBD2. This CDR3 is 12 amino acids long. The germline gives CDR1 DFQATT, CDR2 SNEGSKA (reference sequence). V lost 7 bases, J lost 5 bases, and 8 bases stayed unmatched. The CDR3 region is CSVTGGTDEQYF. The CDR3 DNA reads TGCAGTGTAACGGGAGGAACCGACGAGCAGTACTTC.

This clonotype appeared many times. V is TRBV5-1 and J is TRBJ1-1; D not resolved. Trimming removed 6 bases at V and 1 base at J, with 16 bases between. Germline V lookup: CDR1 SGHRS, CDR2 YFSETQ. The CDR3 extends over 15 amino acids. CDR3 sequence: CASTPDTVKNTEAFF. Here the CDR3 DNA reads TGCGCCAGCACCCCCGACACAGTAAAGAACACTGAAGCTTTCTTT.

This chain joins TRBV4-1 and TRBJ1-2, with D possibly being TRBD1 (6 bases). V lost 4 bases and J 2 bases, leaving 14 bases between the germline ends. This CDR3 has 15 amino acids. Germline CDR1 reads MGHRA; CDR2 reads YSYEKL. The CDR3 DNA reads as TGCGCCAGCAGCCCAACCAGGGGACTCAACTATGGCTACACCTTC. Translated, it gives CASSPTRGLNYGYTF.

This clonotype was observed many times. V is TRBV5-1 and J is TRBJ2-1, with D possibly matching TRBD1 (5 bases). Germline V lookup: CDR1 SGHRS, CDR2 YFSETQ. V shed 2 bases and J shed 6 bases, with 12 bases lying between them. CDR3 length: 14 residues. Written as DNA, the CDR3 is TGCGCCAGCAGCTTAGTACAGGCAGCCAATGAGCAGTTCTTC. Translation: CASSLVQAANEQFF.

This clonotype was seen more than once but under ten times. A much larger clone lies one base from this, so it may be a read error. V gene TRBV29-1 combines with J gene TRBJ1-2; D gene uncertain. The CDR3 extends over 13 amino acids. Germline V gene data show CDR1 as SQVTM and CDR2 as ANQGSEA. Trimming cost V 4 bases and J 2 bases, with 11 bases left between them. The CDR3 protein is CSVVPKGNYGYTF. The CDR3 DNA reads TGCAGCGTTGTTCCGAAGGGAAACTATGGCTACACCTTC.

This clonotype was detected ten times or more. The chain joins TRBV7-8 to TRBJ2-1; 12 nucleotides agree with TRBD2. This CDR3 has 18 residues. Looked up from germline, CDR1 is SGHVS and CDR2 is FQNEAQ. V was pared by 5 bases and J by 0 bases, with 8 bases of the junction left unmatched. The DNA for the CDR3 is TGTGCCAGCAGCCCCGGGACTAGCGGGTTTAGCTCCTACAATGAGCAGTTCTTC. Encoded protein: CASSPGTSGFSSYNEQFF.

Many counts were recorded for this clonotype. The chain joins TRBV20-1 to TRBJ2-7, with TRBD2 matching 7 bases. With 0 bases clipped from V and 3 bases from J, the junction kept 11 bases outside the gene matches. CDR1 and CDR2 (germline): DFQATT, SNEGSKA (reference sequence). This CDR3 is 16 amino acids long. The CDR3 loop reads CSARDPQAGNDYEQYF. In DNA form, the CDR3 reads TGCAGTGCTAGAGATCCGCAAGCGGGGAACGACTACGAGCAGTACTTC.